This TCR beta chain was profiled in a study of blood T cell repertoires in COVID-19. The CDR3 contains 14 residues. Germline-derived CDR1 and CDR2 are MGHDK and SYGVNS. Trimming removed 7 bases at V and 8 bases at J, with 17 bases between. The method was immunoSEQ multiplex PCR; TCRdb's version includes in-frame clones alone and lacks a portion of them. The table includes around 180,000 clones, approximately 77% detected once. The chain is built from TRBV25-1 and TRBJ1-4, with D possibly matching TRBD1 (6 bases). Sequencing used peripheral blood. The TCR originated in a woman aged 80 or over with active or convalescent COVID-19. The CDR3 reads CASMSTGPREKLFF. CDR3 nucleotide sequence: TGTGCCAGCATGAGTACAGGGCCTAGGGAAAAACTGTTTTTT.